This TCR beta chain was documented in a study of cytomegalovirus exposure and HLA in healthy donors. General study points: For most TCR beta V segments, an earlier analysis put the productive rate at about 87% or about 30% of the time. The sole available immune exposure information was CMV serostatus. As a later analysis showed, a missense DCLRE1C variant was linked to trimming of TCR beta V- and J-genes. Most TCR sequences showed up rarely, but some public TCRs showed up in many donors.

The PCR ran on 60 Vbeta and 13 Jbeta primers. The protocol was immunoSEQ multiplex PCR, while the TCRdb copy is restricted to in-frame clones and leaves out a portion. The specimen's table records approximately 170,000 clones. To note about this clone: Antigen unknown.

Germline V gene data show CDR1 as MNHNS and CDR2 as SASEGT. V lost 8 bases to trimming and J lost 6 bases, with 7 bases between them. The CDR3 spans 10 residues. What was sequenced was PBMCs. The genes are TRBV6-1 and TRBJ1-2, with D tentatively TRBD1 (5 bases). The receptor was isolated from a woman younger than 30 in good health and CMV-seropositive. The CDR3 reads CASGRDGYTF. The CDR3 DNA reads TGTGCCAGCGGCAGGGATGGCTACACCTTC.